The subject of this entry is one T cell receptor beta chain. The sample belongs to a study of blood T cell repertoires in COVID-19. Study information: Acute-phase and convalescent COVID-19 samples originated in the United States, Italy and Spain. Nucleic acid was either cDNA or gDNA, and it came from T cells, B-cell-depleted T cells, or PBMCs.

In the authors' methods: The assay estimated nucleated cells by amplifying reference gene primers. Profiled with immunoSEQ multiplex PCR; TCRdb holds only in-frame clones, not every one. For V, J and clone size, that table is used; D and trimming come from the DNA. The sample includes around 100,000 clones, roughly 80% of them seen just once. Germline lookup yields CDR1 LGHNA and CDR2 YNFKEQ. V was trimmed by 4 bases and J by 3 bases, leaving 12 bases between them. The CDR3 runs to 14 residues. Sequenced sample: peripheral blood. The chain has TRBV4-2 and TRBJ2-5; possible D gene TRBD2, 5 bases. This receptor was taken from a woman in her 70s with acute or convalescent COVID-19. The CDR3 sequence: CASSPTTREETQYF. In nucleotides, the CDR3 is TGTGCCAGCAGCCCTACAACTAGGGAAGAGACCCAGTACTTC.